The 10 T cell receptor beta chains listed next were all sequenced from one sample in a study of radiotherapy plus CTLA-4 blockade in lung cancer. Profiling relied on immunoSEQ multiplex PCR, and the TCRdb table lists in-frame clones only, not all of them. Of 45,000 to 60,000 clones in the sample, 82% were seen once. Specimen: peripheral blood, collected from a patient treated with radiotherapy plus ipilimumab. The receptor source for this set is a human donor with non-small cell lung cancer who had stable disease on radiotherapy plus ipilimumab.

J is TRBJ1-2 and V is TRBV28; TRBD1 is a possible D gene (6 bases). CDR3 length equals 16 residues. V was pared by 3 bases and J by 2 bases, with 16 bases between. Germline CDR1 reads MDHEN; CDR2 reads SYDVKM. CDR3 nucleotide sequence: TGTGCCAGCAGTTTCCTGGACAGCAGGGCCAACTATGGCTACACCTTC. Residues: CASSFLDSRANYGYTF.

The gene calls are TRBV27 and TRBJ1-1, with 7 bases identical to TRBD1. The germline CDR1 and CDR2 sequences are MNHEY and SMNVEV (reference sequence). The CDR3 is 12 residues long. V trimming: 7 bases; J trimming: 6 bases; junction bases outside the gene matches: 5. The DNA of the CDR3 is TGTGCCAGCAAACAGGGGATCTCTGAAGCTTTCTTT. Translating it yields CASKQGISEAFF.

This clone was seen a few times. The genes are TRBV5-6 and TRBJ1-5; D gene unclear. The V and J ends lost 1 base and 2 bases respectively, with 16 bases between them. This CDR3 contains 17 residues. Germline V gene data show CDR1 as SGHDT and CDR2 as YYEEEE. DNA of the CDR3: TGTGCCAGCAGCTTGAGGCAAGGCACTAGGGGCAATCAGCCCCAGCATTTT. Translated: CASSLRQGTRGNQPQHF.

The V and J genes are TRBV27 and TRBJ2-7, with 14 bases identical to TRBD2. Germline V CDR1 and CDR2: MNHEY, SMNVEV (reference sequence). The CDR3 length is 19 residues. Germline trimming cut 1 base from V and 0 bases from J; bases unmatched to any gene: 8. CDR3 nucleotide sequence: TGTGCCAGCAGTTTATGGGGGGGACTAGCGGGAGTTCGCTCCTACGAGCAGTACTTC. As protein: CASSLWGGLAGVRSYEQYF.

V usage is TRBV27 and J usage is TRBJ2-3, with D perhaps TRBD1 (7 bases). The CDR3 is made up of 14 amino acids. CDR1 MNHEY and CDR2 SMNVEV come from the germline V gene (reference sequence). Deletions cut 6 bases from V and 6 bases from J, with 16 bases between. The CDR3 loop reads CASSTRQGGDTQYF. CDR3 nucleotides: TGTGCCAGCAGCACACGACAGGGAGGTGATACGCAGTATTTT.

The gene calls are TRBV25-1 and TRBJ2-1, with 11 positions matching TRBD2. The CDR3 consists of 15 residues. V lost 6 bases and J lost 2; bases outside the gene matches: 3. CDR1 and CDR2 from the germline V gene are MGHDK and SYGVNS. The chain's CDR3 is CASRLAGEAYNEQFF. In nucleotides, the CDR3 is TGTGCCAGCAGACTAGCGGGAGAGGCCTACAATGAGCAGTTCTTC.

The chain joins TRBV4-1 to TRBJ1-1, with 10 bases that match TRBD1. The CDR3 consists of 15 residues. The V gene end was trimmed by 0 bases and the J gene end by 10 bases; junction bases not matched to a gene: 8. Germline CDR1 is MGHRA and CDR2 is YSYEKL. DNA for the CDR3: TGCGCCAGCAGCCAAGATTGGGGACAGGGGATCGCAGCTTTCTTT. It codes for CASSQDWGQGIAAFF.

The gene calls are TRBV4-2 and TRBJ2-7; 11 bases align to TRBD2. The ends lost 1 base at V and 3 bases at J; junction bases unmatched: 14. Germline V gives CDR1 LGHNA, CDR2 YNFKEQ. The CDR3 is 19 amino acids. CDR3 bases: TGTGCCAGCAGCCAAGGGGCTAGCGGGAGGAGTTATTTTATCTACGAGCAGTACTTC. This gives the protein CASSQGASGRSYFIYEQYF.

The chain is built from TRBV29-1 and TRBJ2-1; a possible D gene is TRBD2 (6 bases). This CDR3 has 15 residues. The V gene lost 3 bases and the J gene lost 5 bases, with 17 bases spanning the gap. Germline values: CDR1 SQVTM, CDR2 ANQGSEA. CDR3 sequence reads: CSVDRVAEADNEQFF. In nucleotides, the CDR3 is TGCAGCGTTGATCGGGTAGCGGAGGCAGACAATGAGCAGTTCTTC.

The sample holds a few counts of this clone. The chain joins TRBV27 to TRBJ2-7; 8 nucleotides agree with TRBD1. V dropped 0 bases and J dropped 2; count of bases not matched to a gene: 6. CDR3 size: 16 residues. CDR1 MNHEY and CDR2 SMNVEV come from the germline V gene (reference sequence). The chain's CDR3 is CASSLSWNRGAYEQYF. The CDR3, as DNA: TGTGCCAGCAGTTTATCTTGGAACAGGGGGGCCTACGAGCAGTACTTC.